What follows describes a single T cell receptor beta chain. The target antigen is unknown. Those donating, healthy Caucasian individuals from Russia, were aged roughly 6 to 95. V was cut by 4 bases and J by 3 bases, with 14 bases left in between. The CDR3 is 15 residues long. Germline V CDR1 and CDR2: SGHVS, FNYEAQ. These data are taken from a study of blood T cells in healthy people across ages. About the study: Template switching picked up about one barcoded beta molecule for each two T cells.

Primers used in a second PCR of roughly 7 to 11 cycles were a sample-barcoded 5' primer and a J-beta primer mix. TCRdb passed the 5' RACE reads through MiXCR, listing each CDR3 protein once. The repertoire holds 600,000 to 1,000,000 distinct CDR3 sequences, with over 45% as singletons. General study points: The unsorted PBMCs prevented any conclusive comparison of naive versus antigen-experienced cells. Long-lived and aged donors differed, with more naive CD4+ cells and higher diversity in the long-lived.

Sequenced input: blood. This clonotype was sampled from a man aged 30 to 39 in good health. The V gene is TRBV7-6, the J gene TRBJ2-3; D gene unclear. The chain's CDR3 is CASSSQRALTDTQYF. CDR3 DNA: TGTGCCAGCAGCTCCCAACGGGCTCTTACAGATACGCAGTATTTT.